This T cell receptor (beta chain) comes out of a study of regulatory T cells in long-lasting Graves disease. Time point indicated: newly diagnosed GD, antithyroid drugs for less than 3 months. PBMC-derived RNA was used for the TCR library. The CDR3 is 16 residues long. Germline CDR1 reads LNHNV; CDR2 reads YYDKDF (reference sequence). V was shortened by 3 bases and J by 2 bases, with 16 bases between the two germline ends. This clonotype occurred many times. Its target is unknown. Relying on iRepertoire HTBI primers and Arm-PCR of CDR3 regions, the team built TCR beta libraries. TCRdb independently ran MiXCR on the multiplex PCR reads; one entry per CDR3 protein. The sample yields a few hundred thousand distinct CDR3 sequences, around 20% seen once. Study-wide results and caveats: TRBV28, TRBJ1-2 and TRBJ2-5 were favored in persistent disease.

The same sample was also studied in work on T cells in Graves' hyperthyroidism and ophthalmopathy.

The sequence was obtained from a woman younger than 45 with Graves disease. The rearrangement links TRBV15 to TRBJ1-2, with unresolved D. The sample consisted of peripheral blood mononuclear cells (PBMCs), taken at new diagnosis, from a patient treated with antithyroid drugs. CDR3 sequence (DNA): TGTGCCACCAGCAGCTTCGCCCAGCAGAAAAACTATGGCTACACCTTC. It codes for CATSSFAQQKNYGYTF.